The 3 T cell receptor beta chains in this list originate from one sample, sequenced in a study of T cell responses to AZD1222 COVID-19 vaccine. Profiling relied on immunoSEQ multiplex PCR, and the TCRdb table lists in-frame clones only, not all of them. Among about 180,000 clones listed, 85% to 95% were seen once. The sequenced sample was peripheral blood, obtained 28 days after the second AZD1222 dose. The origin of the receptors is an adult who received the AZD1222 COVID-19 vaccine.

The chain joins TRBV3-1 (or the pseudogene TRBV3-2) to TRBJ2-7; D gene uncertain. The germline CDR1 and CDR2 sequences are LGHDT and YNNKEL (reference sequence). The V gene lost 6 bases and the J gene lost 4 bases, with 13 bases spanning the gap. This CDR3 comprises 13 residues. The CDR3 is CASRVGGFYEQYF. CDR3 DNA sequence: TGTGCCAGCAGGGTGGGCGGATTTTACGAGCAGTACTTC.

The chain carries TRBV6-5 and TRBJ1-4, with a weak D call TRBD1 (6 bases). Germline CDR1 is MNHEY and CDR2 is SVGAGI. This CDR3 has 16 residues. V lost 0 bases, J lost 0 bases, and 8 bases lay in between. CDR3 sequence (DNA): TGTGCCAGCAGTTACTCGGGACATCCAACTAATGAAAAACTGTTTTTT. Protein product: CASSYSGHPTNEKLFF.

The chain recombines TRBV2 with TRBJ1-1; D gene uncertain. The CDR3 loop spans 12 amino acids. V dropped 8 bases and J dropped 4 bases, with 11 bases sitting between them. Germline V CDR1 and CDR2: SNHLY, FYNNEI. CDR3 loop: CASVRGSTEAFF. CDR3 coding DNA: TGTGCCAGCGTCCGCGGGTCCACTGAAGCTTTCTTT.